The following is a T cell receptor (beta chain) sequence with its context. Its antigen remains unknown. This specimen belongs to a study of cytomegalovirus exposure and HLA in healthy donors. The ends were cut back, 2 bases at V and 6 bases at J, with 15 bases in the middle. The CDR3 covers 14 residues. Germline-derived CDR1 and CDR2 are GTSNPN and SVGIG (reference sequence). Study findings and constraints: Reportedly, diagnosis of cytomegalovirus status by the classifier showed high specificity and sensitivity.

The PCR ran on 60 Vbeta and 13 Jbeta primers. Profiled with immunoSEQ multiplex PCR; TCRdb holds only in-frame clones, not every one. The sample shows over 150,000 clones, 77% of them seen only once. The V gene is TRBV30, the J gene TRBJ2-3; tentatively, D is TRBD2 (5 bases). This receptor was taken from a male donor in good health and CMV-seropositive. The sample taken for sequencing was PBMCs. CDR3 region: CAWSHSGGGDTQYF. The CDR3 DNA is TGTGCCTGGAGTCACAGCGGAGGAGGTGATACGCAGTATTTT.